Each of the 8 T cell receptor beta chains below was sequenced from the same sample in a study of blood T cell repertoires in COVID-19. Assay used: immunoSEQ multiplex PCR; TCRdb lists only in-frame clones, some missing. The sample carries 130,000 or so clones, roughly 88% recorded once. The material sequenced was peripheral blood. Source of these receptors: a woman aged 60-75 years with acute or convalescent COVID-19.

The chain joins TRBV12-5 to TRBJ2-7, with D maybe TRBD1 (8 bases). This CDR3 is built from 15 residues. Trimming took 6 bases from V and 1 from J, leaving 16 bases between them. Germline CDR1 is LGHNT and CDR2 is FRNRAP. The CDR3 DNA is TGTGCTAGTGGCCCCGGACAGGGAGGGTCCTACGAGCAGTACTTC. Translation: CASGPGQGGSYEQYF.

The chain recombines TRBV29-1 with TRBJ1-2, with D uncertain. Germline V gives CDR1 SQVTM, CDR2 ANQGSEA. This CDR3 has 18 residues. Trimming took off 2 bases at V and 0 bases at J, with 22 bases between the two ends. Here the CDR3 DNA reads TGCAGCGTTGAACGTTTTGGTAACTTGGGCTCCCCTAACTATGGCTACACCTTC. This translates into CSVERFGNLGSPNYGYTF.

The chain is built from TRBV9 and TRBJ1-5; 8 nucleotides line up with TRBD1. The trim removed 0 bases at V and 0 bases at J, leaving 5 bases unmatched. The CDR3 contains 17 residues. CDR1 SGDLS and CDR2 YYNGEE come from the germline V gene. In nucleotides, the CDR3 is TGTGCCAGCAGCGTAGCGGGACAGGTGTTTAGCAATCAGCCCCAGCATTTT. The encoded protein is CASSVAGQVFSNQPQHF.

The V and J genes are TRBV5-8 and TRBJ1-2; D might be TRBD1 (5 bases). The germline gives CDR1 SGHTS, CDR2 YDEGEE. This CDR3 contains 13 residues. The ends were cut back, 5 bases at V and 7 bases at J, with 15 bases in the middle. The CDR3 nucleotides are TGTGCCAGCAGTAATTCGGGAGGGGTTGGCTACACCTTC. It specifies CASSNSGGVGYTF.

DNA for the CDR3: TGTGCCAGCAGTCCCTATGAGGGTGAGGGCACTGAAGCTTTCTTT. Translating gives CASSPYEGEGTEAFF. The V gene is TRBV27, the J gene TRBJ1-1; D call uncertain. Trimming cost V 5 bases and J 4 bases, with 17 bases left between them. The CDR3 is 15 residues long. Germline V lookup: CDR1 MNHEY, CDR2 SMNVEV (reference sequence).

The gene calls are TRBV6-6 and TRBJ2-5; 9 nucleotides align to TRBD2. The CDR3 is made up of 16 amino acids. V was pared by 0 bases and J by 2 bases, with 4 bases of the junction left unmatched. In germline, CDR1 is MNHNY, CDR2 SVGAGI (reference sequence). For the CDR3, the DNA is TGTGCCAGCAGTTACTCGGGACTAGCTGTTCAAGAGACCCAGTACTTC. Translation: CASSYSGLAVQETQYF.

The DNA of the CDR3 is TGTGCCAGCAGTTTGGGGGGGGCGAATTCACCCCTCCACTTT. As protein: CASSLGGANSPLHF. V usage is TRBV27 and J usage is TRBJ1-6, with a tentative D call TRBD1 (6 bases). V gave up 3 bases and J gave up 7 bases, with 10 bases separating them. Germline loops: CDR1 MNHEY, CDR2 SMNVEV (reference sequence). The length of the CDR3 is 14 residues.

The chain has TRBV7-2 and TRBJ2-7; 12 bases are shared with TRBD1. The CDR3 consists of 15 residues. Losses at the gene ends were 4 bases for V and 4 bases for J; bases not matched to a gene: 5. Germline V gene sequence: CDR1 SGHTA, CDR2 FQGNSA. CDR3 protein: CASSWGQGAIYEQYF. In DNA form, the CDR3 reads TGTGCCAGCAGCTGGGGACAGGGGGCTATTTACGAGCAGTACTTC.